What follows describes a single TCR beta chain. Its antigen is as yet unknown. Healthy donors of bone marrow made up the group. Germline trimming cut 7 bases from V and 1 base from J; bases unmatched to any gene: 14. The CDR3 is 17 amino acids. Per the germline V gene, CDR1 is MDHEN and CDR2 is SYDVKM. This PCR relied on a set of 60 Vbeta primers and 13 Jbeta primers. TCRdb keeps only in-frame clones here, not all; method: immunoSEQ multiplex PCR. Its clone listing holds under 100,000 clones. This specimen belongs to a study of cytomegalovirus exposure and HLA in healthy donors. Study results and caveats: Cytomegalovirus-associated TCR beta chains were listed, numbering over 150.

V gene TRBV28 combines with J gene TRBJ2-7; 9 nucleotides align to TRBD2. Sequencing was carried out using PBMCs. The clonotype originates from a man aged 25 to 45 in good health and CMV-seronegative. CDR3: CASNRQGSGGPSYEQYF. CDR3 bases: TGTGCCAGCAATCGACAGGGTAGCGGGGGCCCTTCCTACGAGCAGTACTTC.